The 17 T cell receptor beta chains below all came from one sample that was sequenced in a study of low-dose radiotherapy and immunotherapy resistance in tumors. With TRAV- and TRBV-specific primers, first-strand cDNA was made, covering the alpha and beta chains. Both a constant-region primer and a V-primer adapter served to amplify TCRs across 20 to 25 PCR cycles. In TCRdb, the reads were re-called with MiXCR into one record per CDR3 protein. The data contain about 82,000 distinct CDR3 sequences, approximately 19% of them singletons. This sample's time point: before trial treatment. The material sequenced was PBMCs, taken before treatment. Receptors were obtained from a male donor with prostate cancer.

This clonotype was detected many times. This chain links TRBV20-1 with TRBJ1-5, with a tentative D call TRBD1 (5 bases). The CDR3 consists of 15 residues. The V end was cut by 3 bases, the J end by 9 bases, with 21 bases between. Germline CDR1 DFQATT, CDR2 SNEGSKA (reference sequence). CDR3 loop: CSAREAGLVRGPQHF. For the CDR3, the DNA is TGCAGTGCTAGGGAGGCGGGCCTGGTGAGGGGGCCCCAGCATTTT.

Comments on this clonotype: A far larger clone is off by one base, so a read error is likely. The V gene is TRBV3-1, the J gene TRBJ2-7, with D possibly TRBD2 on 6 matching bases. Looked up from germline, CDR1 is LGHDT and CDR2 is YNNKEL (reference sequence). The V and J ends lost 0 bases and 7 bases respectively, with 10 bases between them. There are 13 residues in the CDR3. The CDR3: CASSQDRRDEQYF. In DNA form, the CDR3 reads TGTGCCAGCAGCCAAGATAGGCGGGATGAGCAGTACTTC.

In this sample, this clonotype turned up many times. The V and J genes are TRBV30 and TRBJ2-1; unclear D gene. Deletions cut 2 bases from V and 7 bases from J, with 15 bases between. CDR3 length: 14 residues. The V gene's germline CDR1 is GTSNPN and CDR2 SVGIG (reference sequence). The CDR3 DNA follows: TGTGCCTGGAGTTTTGATCTCGAGTCTAATGAGCAGTTCTTC. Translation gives CAWSFDLESNEQFF.

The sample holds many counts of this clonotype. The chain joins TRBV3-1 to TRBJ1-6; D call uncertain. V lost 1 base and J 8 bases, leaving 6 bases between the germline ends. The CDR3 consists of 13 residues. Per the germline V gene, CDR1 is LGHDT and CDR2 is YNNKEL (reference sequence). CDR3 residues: CASSQGVDSPLHF. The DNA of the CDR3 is TGTGCCAGCAGCCAAGGCGTGGATTCACCCCTCCACTTT.

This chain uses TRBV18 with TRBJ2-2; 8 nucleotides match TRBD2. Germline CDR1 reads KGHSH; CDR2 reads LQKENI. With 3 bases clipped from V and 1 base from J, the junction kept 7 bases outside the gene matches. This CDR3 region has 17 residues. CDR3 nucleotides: TGTGCCAGCTCACCTGTTGTCCTAGCGGGGAACACCGGGGAGCTGTTTTTT. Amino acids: CASSPVVLAGNTGELFF.

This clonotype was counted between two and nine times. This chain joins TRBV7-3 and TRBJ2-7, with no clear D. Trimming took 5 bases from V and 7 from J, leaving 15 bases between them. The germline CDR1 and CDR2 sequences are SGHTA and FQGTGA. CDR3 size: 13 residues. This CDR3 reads CASSLDHMGEQYF. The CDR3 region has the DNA TGTGCCAGCAGCCTGGACCATATGGGGGAGCAGTACTTC.

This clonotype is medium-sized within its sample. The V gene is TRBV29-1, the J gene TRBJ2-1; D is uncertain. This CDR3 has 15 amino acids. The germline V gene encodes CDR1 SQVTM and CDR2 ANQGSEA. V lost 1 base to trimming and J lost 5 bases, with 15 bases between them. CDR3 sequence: CSVEVIEKLNNEQFF. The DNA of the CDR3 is TGCAGCGTTGAAGTAATTGAGAAACTCAACAATGAGCAGTTCTTC.

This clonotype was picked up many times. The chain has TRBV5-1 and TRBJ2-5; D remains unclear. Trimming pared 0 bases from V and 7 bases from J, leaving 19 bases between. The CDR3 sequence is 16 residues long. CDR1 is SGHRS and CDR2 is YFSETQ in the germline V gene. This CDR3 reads CASSLEGRTTVGTQYF. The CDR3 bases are TGCGCCAGCAGCTTGGAGGGCAGGACCACTGTGGGGACCCAGTACTTC.

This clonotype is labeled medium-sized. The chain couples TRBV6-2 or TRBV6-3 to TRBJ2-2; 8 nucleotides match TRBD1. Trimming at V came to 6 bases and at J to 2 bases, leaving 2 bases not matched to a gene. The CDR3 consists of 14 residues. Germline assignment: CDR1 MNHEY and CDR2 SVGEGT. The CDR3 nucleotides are TGTGCCAGCAGGACAGGGGCAAACACCGGGGAGCTGTTTTTT. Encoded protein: CASRTGANTGELFF.

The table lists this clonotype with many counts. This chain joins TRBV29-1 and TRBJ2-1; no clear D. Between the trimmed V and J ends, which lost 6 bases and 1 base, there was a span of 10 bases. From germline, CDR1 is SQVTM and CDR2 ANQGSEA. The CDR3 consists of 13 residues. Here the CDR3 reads CSVGSGSYNEQFF. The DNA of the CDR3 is TGCAGCGTGGGTAGTGGGTCCTACAATGAGCAGTTCTTC.

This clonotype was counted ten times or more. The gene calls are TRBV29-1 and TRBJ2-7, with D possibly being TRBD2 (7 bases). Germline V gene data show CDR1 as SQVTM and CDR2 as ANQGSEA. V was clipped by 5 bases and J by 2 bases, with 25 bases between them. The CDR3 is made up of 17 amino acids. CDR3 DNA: TGCAGCGTTTATGGGGCCAGCGGGGAGGGGGGGGCCTACGAGCAGTACTTC. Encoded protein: CSVYGASGEGGAYEQYF.

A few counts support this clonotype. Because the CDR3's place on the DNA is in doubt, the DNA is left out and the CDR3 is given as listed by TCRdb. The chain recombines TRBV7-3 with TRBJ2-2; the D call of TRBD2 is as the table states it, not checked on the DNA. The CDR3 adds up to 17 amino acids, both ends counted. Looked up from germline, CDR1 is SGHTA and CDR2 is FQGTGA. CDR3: CASSLGRGGRAPGSCFF.

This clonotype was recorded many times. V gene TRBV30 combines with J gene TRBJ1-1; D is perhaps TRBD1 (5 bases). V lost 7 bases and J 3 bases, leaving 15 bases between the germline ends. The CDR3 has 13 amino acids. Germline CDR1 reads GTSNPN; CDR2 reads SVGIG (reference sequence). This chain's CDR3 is CASMGGDDTEAFF. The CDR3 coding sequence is TGTGCCTCGATGGGAGGGGACGACACTGAAGCTTTCTTT. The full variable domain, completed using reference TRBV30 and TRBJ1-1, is SQTIHQWPATLVQPVGSPLSLECTVEGTSNPNLYWYRQAAGRGLQLLFYSVGIGQISSEVPQNLSASRPQDRQFILSSKKLLLSDSGFYLCASMGGDDTEAFFGQGTRLTVV.

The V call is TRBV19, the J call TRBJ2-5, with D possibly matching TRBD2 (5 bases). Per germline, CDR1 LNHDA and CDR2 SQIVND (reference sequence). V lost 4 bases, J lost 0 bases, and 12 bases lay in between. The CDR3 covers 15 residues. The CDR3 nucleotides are TGTGCCAGTAGTACAGGCGGGCGGTACCAAGAGACCCAGTACTTC. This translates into CASSTGGRYQETQYF.

CDR3 in amino acids: CASSIASRAYEQYF. In DNA form, the CDR3 reads TGTGCCAGTAGTATTGCTAGCAGAGCCTACGAGCAGTACTTC. The chain has TRBV19 and TRBJ2-7; a weak D match, TRBD2 (5 bases). The CDR3 is made up of 14 amino acids. Deletions cut 3 bases from V and 2 bases from J, with 11 bases between. Germline CDR1 reads LNHDA; CDR2 reads SQIVND (reference sequence).

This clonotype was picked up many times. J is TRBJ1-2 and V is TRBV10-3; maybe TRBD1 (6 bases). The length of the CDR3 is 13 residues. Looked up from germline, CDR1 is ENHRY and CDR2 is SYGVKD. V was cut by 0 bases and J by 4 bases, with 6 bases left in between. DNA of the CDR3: TGTGCCATCAGTGAGTCCAGGGGCTATGGCTACACCTTC. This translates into CAISESRGYGYTF.

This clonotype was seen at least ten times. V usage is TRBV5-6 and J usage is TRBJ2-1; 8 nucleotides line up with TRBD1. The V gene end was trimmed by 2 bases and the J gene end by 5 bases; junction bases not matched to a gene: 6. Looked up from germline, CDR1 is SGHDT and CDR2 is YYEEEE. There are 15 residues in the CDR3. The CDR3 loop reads CASSFRTGINNEQFF. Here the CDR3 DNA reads TGTGCCAGCAGCTTCCGGACAGGGATCAACAATGAGCAGTTCTTC.